The source of this T cell receptor (beta chain) is a study of early T cells in non-severe SARS-CoV-2 infection. Individual cDNA molecules carried attached unique molecular identifiers. TCRdb re-derived calls from the 5' RACE reads in MiXCR, one entry per CDR3 protein. Among 35,000 to 50,000 distinct CDR3 sequences listed, roughly 6% were seen once. This clonotype was found a few times. V lost 3 bases to trimming and J lost 3 bases; unmatched junction nucleotides: 3. This CDR3 spans 15 amino acids. Germline V gene data show CDR1 as SGHDT and CDR2 as YYEEEE. Specimen: whole blood. The rearrangement uses TRBV5-6 and TRBJ2-1, with 10 bases identical to TRBD1. The TCR originated in an adult who was a healthcare worker with PCR-confirmed SARS-CoV-2 infection or an uninfected control (not recorded which). The CDR3 reads CASSYGTGDYNEQFF. The CDR3 bases are TGTGCCAGCAGCTATGGGACAGGGGACTACAATGAGCAGTTCTTC.